This paragraph reports one TCR beta chain. Antigen specificity is unknown. The data stem from a study of T cell repertoires in cytomegalovirus infection. The overall study: CMV infection plus the matching HLA type was flagged by public TCR beta signatures.

TCRdb reprocessed the reads via MiXCR and lists one record per CDR3 protein. The sample lists about 280,000 distinct CDR3 sequences, around 20% occurring once. General study findings and limits: In two of eight donors, the top clonotype was HLA-C-restricted CMV-specific. Accumulated public TCR beta family frequency recognized individuals carrying CMV together with the relevant HLA.

Germline V gives CDR1 SGDLS, CDR2 YYNGEE. Trimming cost V 0 bases and J 2 bases, with 10 bases left between them. This CDR3 comprises 15 residues. The TCR comes from a human donor in good health (CMV status not recorded). Some clones in this sample may be carry-over from other donors' samples. V gene TRBV9 combines with J gene TRBJ2-3; D is unclear. The source material was cultured PBMCs, sampled from culture after CMV antigen stimulation. CDR3 DNA sequence: TGTGCCAGCAGCGTAGGGCTTGTCTACACAGATACGCAGTATTTT. Its translation: CASSVGLVYTDTQYF.